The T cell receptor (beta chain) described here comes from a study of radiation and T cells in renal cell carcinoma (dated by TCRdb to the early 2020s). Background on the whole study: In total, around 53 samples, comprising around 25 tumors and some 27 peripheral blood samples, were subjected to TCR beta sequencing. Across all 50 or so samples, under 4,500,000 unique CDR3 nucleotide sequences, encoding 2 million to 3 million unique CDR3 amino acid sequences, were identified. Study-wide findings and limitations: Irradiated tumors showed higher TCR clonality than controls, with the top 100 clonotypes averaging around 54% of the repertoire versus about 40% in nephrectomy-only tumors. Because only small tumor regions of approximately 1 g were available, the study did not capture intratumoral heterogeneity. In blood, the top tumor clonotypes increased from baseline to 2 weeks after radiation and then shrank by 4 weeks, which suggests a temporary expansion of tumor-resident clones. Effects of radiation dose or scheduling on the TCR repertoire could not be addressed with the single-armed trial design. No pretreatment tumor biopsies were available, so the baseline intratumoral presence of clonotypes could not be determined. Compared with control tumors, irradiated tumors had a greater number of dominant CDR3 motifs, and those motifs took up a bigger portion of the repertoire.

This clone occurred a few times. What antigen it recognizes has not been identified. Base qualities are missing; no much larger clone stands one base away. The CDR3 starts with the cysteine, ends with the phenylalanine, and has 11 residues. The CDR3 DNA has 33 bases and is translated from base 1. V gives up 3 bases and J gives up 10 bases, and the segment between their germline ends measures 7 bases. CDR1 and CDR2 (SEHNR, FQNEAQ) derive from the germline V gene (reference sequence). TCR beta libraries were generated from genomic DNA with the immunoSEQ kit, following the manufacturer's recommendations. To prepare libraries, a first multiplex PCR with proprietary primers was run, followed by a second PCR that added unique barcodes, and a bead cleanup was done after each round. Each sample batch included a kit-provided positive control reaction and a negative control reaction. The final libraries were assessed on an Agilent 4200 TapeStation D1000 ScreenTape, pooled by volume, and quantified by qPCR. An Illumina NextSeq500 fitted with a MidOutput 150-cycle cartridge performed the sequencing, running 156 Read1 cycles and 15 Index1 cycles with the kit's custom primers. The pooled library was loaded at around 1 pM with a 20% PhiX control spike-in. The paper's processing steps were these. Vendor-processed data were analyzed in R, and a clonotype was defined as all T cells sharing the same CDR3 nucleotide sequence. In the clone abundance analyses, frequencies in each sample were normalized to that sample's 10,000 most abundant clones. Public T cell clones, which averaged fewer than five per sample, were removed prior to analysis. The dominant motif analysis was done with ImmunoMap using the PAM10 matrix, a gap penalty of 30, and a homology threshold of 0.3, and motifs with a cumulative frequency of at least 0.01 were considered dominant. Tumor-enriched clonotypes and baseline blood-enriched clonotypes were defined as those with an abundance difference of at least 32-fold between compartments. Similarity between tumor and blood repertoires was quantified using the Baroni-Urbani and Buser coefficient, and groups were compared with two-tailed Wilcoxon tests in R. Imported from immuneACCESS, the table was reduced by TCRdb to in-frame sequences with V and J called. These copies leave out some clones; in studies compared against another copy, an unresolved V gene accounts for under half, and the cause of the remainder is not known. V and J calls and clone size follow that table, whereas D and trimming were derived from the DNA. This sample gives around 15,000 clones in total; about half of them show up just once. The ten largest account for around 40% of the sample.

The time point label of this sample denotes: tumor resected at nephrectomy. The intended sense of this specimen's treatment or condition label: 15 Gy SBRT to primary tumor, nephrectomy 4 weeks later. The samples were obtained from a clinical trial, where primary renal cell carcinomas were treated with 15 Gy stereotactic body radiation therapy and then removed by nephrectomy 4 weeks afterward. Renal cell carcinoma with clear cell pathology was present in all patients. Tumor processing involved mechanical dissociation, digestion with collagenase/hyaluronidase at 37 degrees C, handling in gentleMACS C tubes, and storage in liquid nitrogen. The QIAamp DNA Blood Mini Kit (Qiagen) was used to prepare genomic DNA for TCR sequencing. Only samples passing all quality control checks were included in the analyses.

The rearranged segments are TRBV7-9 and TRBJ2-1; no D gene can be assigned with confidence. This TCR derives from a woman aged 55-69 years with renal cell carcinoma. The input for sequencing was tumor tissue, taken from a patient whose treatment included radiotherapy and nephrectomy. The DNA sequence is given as TGTGCCAGCAGCTTGCGCAGGGAGCAGTTCTTC. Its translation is CASSLRREQFF. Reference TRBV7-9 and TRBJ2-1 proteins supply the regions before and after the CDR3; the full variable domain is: DTGVSQNPRHKITKRGQNVTFRCDPISEHNRLYWYRQTLGQGPEFLTYFQNEAQLEKSRLLSDRFSAERPKGSFSTLEIQRTEQGDSAMYLCASSLRREQFFGPGTRLTVL.